The rows below give T cell receptor beta chains drawn from one sample of a study of Ad26.COV2.S vaccination and SARS-CoV-2 variants. Method: immunoSEQ multiplex PCR; TCRdb's copy keeps in-frame clones and lacks some. The repertoire holds around 450,000 clones, with about 91% as singletons. This specimen was peripheral blood, taken in a trial of Ad26.COV2.S vaccine versus placebo. Receptors originate from a person between 18 and 60 years old who received the Ad26.COV2.S COVID-19 vaccine or a placebo. Each CDR3 is given with its conserved first and last residue. The D gene is left open where the match is weak. The size of a clone is reported for some rows only, either as once, few or many, or as a class for expanded clones.

J,length,size,V,D,CDR3,DNA
TRBJ2-3,17,-,TRBV11-3,-,CASSLSKWERGADTQYF,TGTGCCAGCAGCTTATCGAAGTGGGAGAGGGGCGCAGATACGCAGTATTTT
TRBJ1-1,14,once,TRBV6-5,TRBD1,CASKKAGGNTEAFF,TGTGCCAGCAAAAAGGCAGGGGGGAACACTGAAGCTTTCTTT
TRBJ2-3,17,-,TRBV5-1,TRBD2,CASSFPLAAPRGDTQYF,TGCGCCAGCAGCTTCCCCCTAGCGGCCCCGCGGGGAGATACGCAGTATTTT
TRBJ1-1,14,once,TRBV5-1,-,CASSPDFMNTEAFF,TGCGCCAGCAGCCCAGACTTTATGAACACTGAAGCTTTCTTT
TRBJ2-1,15,-,TRBV7-9,-,CASSPVGVGYNEQFF,TGTGCCAGCAGCCCAGTGGGGGTAGGTTACAATGAGCAGTTCTTC
TRBJ1-2,15,-,TRBV5-1,-,CASSFTTTGNYGYTF,TGCGCCAGCAGCTTCACGACTACAGGCAACTATGGCTACACCTTC
TRBJ1-2,14,-,TRBV6-1,-,CASSEGPSNYGYTF,TGTGCCAGCAGTGAAGGACCTTCTAACTATGGCTACACCTTC
TRBJ2-3,18,-,TRBV1,-,CTSSPSQRGGRVPDTQYF,TGCACCAGCAGCCCCTCCCAAAGGGGGGGGAGAGTCCCAGATACGCAGTATTTT
TRBJ1-6,18,-,TRBV19,TRBD1,CASSRETGWSSYNSPLHF,TGTGCCAGTAGTAGAGAGACAGGGTGGAGCTCCTATAATTCACCCCTCCACTTT
TRBJ2-3,12,-,TRBV5-1,-,CASSFFEGWQYF,TGCGCCAGCAGCTTTTTTGAAGGGTGGCAGTATTTT
TRBJ1-6,16,-,TRBV5-1,TRBD1,CASSLVDRVGRSPLHF,TGCGCCAGCAGCTTGGTTGACAGGGTCGGACGTTCACCCCTCCACTTT
TRBJ1-2,13,-,TRBV7-8,TRBD1,CASSRKQGVGYTF,TGTGCCAGCAGCCGCAAACAGGGGGTTGGCTACACCTTC
TRBJ1-1,14,few,TRBV7-2,-,CASSVGDLWTEAFF,TGTGCCAGCAGCGTAGGGGACTTATGGACTGAAGCTTTCTTT
TRBJ2-5,13,-,TRBV9,TRBD1,CASSPQGGETQYF,TGTGCCAGCAGCCCACAGGGGGGTGAGACCCAGTACTTC
TRBJ2-1,11,-,TRBV20-1,TRBD1,CSAHRGNEQFF,TGCAGTGCTCACAGGGGCAATGAGCAGTTCTTC
TRBJ1-1,13,-,TRBV2,-,CASGSQGHTEAFF,TGTGCCAGTGGTAGCCAGGGGCACACTGAAGCTTTCTTT
TRBJ1-2,14,-,TRBV5-4,-,CASSPGGSFYGYTF,TGTGCCAGCAGCCCAGGTGGCAGCTTCTATGGCTACACCTTC
TRBJ2-3,16,-,TRBV19,-,CASSIGDGRWGDTQYF,TGTGCCAGTAGTATTGGAGATGGACGGTGGGGTGATACGCAGTATTTT
TRBJ2-2,18,-,TRBV7-2,TRBD2,CASSLVGGGGPKAGELFF,TGTGCCAGCAGCTTAGTCGGTGGCGGGGGGCCAAAGGCCGGGGAGCTGTTTTTT
TRBJ1-2,16,-,TRBV5-4,-,CASSLGGGSAVGGYTF,TGTGCCAGCAGCTTGGGGGGCGGATCCGCCGTAGGTGGCTACACCTTC
TRBJ2-7,13,-,TRBV27,TRBD1,CASSLSTGIGQYF,TGTGCCAGCAGTTTATCGACAGGGATCGGGCAGTACTTC
TRBJ2-2,14,-,TRBV28,TRBD2,CASSLAGGIGELFF,TGTGCCAGCAGTCTGGCGGGGGGAATCGGGGAGCTGTTTTTT
TRBJ2-1,14,-,TRBV2,-,CASSAGSMYNEQFF,TGTGCCAGCAGTGCGGGGTCGATGTACAATGAGCAGTTCTTC
TRBJ2-6,15,-,TRBV11-3,-,CASSRVWLGANVLTF,TGTGCCAGCAGCAGGGTTTGGTTAGGGGCCAACGTCCTGACTTTC
TRBJ1-6,15,-,TRBV19,-,CASQDDSSYNSPLHF,TGTGCCAGCCAGGACGACAGCTCCTATAATTCACCCCTCCACTTT
TRBJ2-3,14,-,TRBV7-6,-,CASSRSGPTDTQYF,TGTGCCAGCAGCAGATCCGGGCCAACAGATACGCAGTATTTT
TRBJ2-3,17,-,TRBV5-1,TRBD2,CASSWRGLAGEGDTQYF,TGCGCCAGCAGCTGGAGGGGACTAGCGGGAGAAGGGGATACGCAGTATTTT
TRBJ1-5,13,few,TRBV3-1/TRBV3-2,-,CASSLQAQGSQHF,TGTGCCAGCAGCCTCCAAGCACAGGGTTCCCAGCATTTT
TRBJ1-3,14,-,TRBV11-3,-,CASSKDSSGNTIYF,TGTGCCAGCAGCAAGGACAGTTCTGGAAACACCATATATTTT
TRBJ1-1,15,-,TRBV15,-,CATSRDLKRATEAFF,TGTGCCACCAGCAGAGATCTAAAAAGGGCTACTGAAGCTTTCTTT
TRBJ1-2,13,-,TRBV30,-,CAWSETPRGRDTF,TGTGCCTGGAGTGAGACCCCTCGGGGACGGGACACCTTC
TRBJ1-4,16,-,TRBV5-1,-,CASSLSPQLGGEKLFF,TGCGCCAGCAGCTTGTCCCCGCAATTGGGGGGTGAAAAACTGTTTTTT
TRBJ2-3,13,-,TRBV28,TRBD2,CASRLAGEVTQYF,TGTGCCAGCAGACTAGCGGGGGAGGTGACGCAGTATTTT
TRBJ1-5,14,-,TRBV6-2/TRBV6-3,TRBD1,CASSPGQGWQPQHF,TGTGCCAGCAGTCCCGGACAGGGTTGGCAGCCCCAGCATTTT
TRBJ2-1,18,-,TRBV4-3,-,CASSQEPHGVSSYNEQFF,TGCGCCAGCAGCCAAGAGCCCCACGGGGTCTCGTCCTACAATGAGCAGTTCTTC
TRBJ1-2,14,-,TRBV5-5,-,CASSRVVGRYGYTF,TGTGCCAGCAGCCGGGTAGTGGGGAGATATGGCTACACCTTC
TRBJ1-2,15,-,TRBV5-1,-,CASSLQQVPADGYTF,TGCGCCAGCAGCTTACAACAGGTGCCCGCGGATGGCTACACCTTC
TRBJ2-2,16,-,TRBV4-2,-,CASSLPIPANTGELFF,TGTGCCAGCAGCCTCCCTATCCCCGCGAACACCGGGGAGCTGTTTTTT
TRBJ1-2,15,-,TRBV18,-,CASSQGGSPYYGYTF,TGTGCCAGCTCACAGGGTGGGTCACCCTACTATGGCTACACCTTC
TRBJ1-6,13,-,TRBV14,-,CASSQDLNSPLHF,TGTGCCAGCAGCCAGGATCTTAATTCACCCCTCCACTTT
TRBJ2-2,15,-,TRBV7-2,-,CASSSSGVATGELFF,TGTGCCAGCAGCTCCTCTGGAGTTGCTACCGGGGAGCTGTTTTTT
TRBJ2-4,15,-,TRBV19,-,CASSSWGTSRDIQYF,TGTGCCAGTAGTTCCTGGGGGACATCCCGGGACATTCAGTACTTC
TRBJ2-7,18,-,TRBV28,-,CASSPHYGQPLVSYEQYF,TGTGCCAGCAGTCCCCATTACGGGCAACCCCTAGTCTCCTACGAGCAGTACTTC
TRBJ2-2,15,-,TRBV6-5,-,CASSYKQPNTGELFF,TGTGCCAGCAGTTACAAACAGCCGAACACCGGGGAGCTGTTTTTT
TRBJ2-5,15,-,TRBV5-1,-,CASSQWYDSQETQYF,TGCGCCAGCAGCCAGTGGTATGACAGCCAAGAGACCCAGTACTTC
TRBJ1-2,14,once,TRBV7-9,TRBD1,CASSPRQGAYGYTF,TGTGCCAGCAGCCCGCGGCAGGGGGCCTATGGCTACACCTTC
TRBJ1-1,11,once,TRBV13,-,CASSLAPEAFF,TGTGCCAGCAGCTTAGCCCCTGAAGCTTTCTTT
TRBJ2-5,13,-,TRBV28,TRBD1,CASIPGTGETQYF,TGTGCCAGCATTCCTGGGACAGGAGAGACCCAGTACTTC
TRBJ2-1,15,-,TRBV21-1,-,CASSKSSGTYNEQFF,TGTGCCAGCAGCAAGTCGTCGGGGACCTACAATGAGCAGTTCTTC
TRBJ2-3,14,-,TRBV6-5,-,CASTEGGDTDTQYF,TGTGCCAGCACCGAGGGGGGGGACACAGATACGCAGTATTTT
TRBJ1-5,13,-,TRBV12-3/TRBV12-4,-,CASSLHRGQPQHF,TGTGCCAGCAGTTTACATCGTGGCCAGCCCCAGCATTTT
TRBJ2-1,17,-,TRBV7-2,TRBD2,CASSPRLAGNSYNEQFF,TGTGCCAGCAGCCCAAGACTAGCGGGGAACTCCTACAATGAGCAGTTCTTC
TRBJ2-5,15,-,TRBV6-1,TRBD2,CASSELLAGEETQYF,TGTGCCAGCAGTGAATTACTAGCGGGGGAGGAGACCCAGTACTTC
TRBJ1-1,15,-,TRBV4-1,-,CASSQDPGRGLKAFF,TGCGCCAGCAGCCAAGATCCCGGCAGGGGTTTGAAAGCTTTCTTT